This TCR beta chain stems from a study of blood T cell repertoires in COVID-19. Sequenced by immunoSEQ multiplex PCR; TCRdb stores in-frame clones only, minus some. This sample has under 200,000 clones, with 83% found just once. Deletions cut 6 bases from V and 5 bases from J, with 10 bases between. The CDR3 is 13 amino acids. Germline V gene lookup returns CDR1 MDHEN and CDR2 SYDVKM. The clonotype originates from a woman aged 40-49 years with acute or convalescent COVID-19. The chain combines TRBV28 with TRBJ1-4, with a weak D call TRBD1 (5 bases). The sequencing input was peripheral blood. The CDR3: CASRGTPNEKLFF. CDR3 DNA sequence: TGTGCCAGCAGAGGGACTCCGAATGAAAAACTGTTTTTT.